The present T cell receptor beta chain was sequenced within a study of blood T cells in healthy people across ages. Regarding the study as a whole: Diversity estimated from one million T cells was considered an underestimate. Measured against age, TCR beta diversity per million T cells decreased in a roughly linear manner. It was found that TCR beta diversity correlated strongly with the percentage of naive T cells.

It was with a sample-barcoded 5' primer and a J-beta primer mix that a second PCR of roughly 7 to 11 cycles was run. TCRdb re-called the 5' RACE reads with MiXCR, one entry per CDR3 protein. The data hold about 970,000 distinct CDR3 sequences, with roughly half observed a single time. The germline V gene encodes CDR1 MNHEY and CDR2 SVGEGT. This CDR3 contains 12 residues. V was trimmed by 7 bases and J by 4 bases, leaving 11 bases between them. Notes on this clonotype: Its antigen remains unidentified.

V and J are TRBV6-2 or TRBV6-3 and TRBJ2-7, with D possibly TRBD2 on 5 matching bases. This receptor was identified in a woman aged 60-75 years in good health. Sample: blood. Written as DNA, the CDR3 is TGTGCCAGCACAGTAGGAGGTTACGAGCAGTACTTC. It yields the protein CASTVGGYEQYF.